This TCR beta chain appears in the sequencing data of a study of beta chain features in type 1 diabetes. Investigators reverse transcribed all isolated RNA, so they sequenced expressed TCRB transcripts. Libraries were prepared by immunoSEQ multiplex PCR; TCRdb keeps only in-frame clonotypes and omits some of them. Counted here are 310,000 or so clones, approximately 15% occurring once; the ten biggest clones make up roughly 0.015%. Study-level findings and limits: Researchers report that Type 1 diabetes patients had moderately but significantly shorter TCRB CDR3s across all four CD4+ subsets. The influence of HLA type on TCRB rearrangement stayed undetermined.

Researchers reported sorting CD4+ naive, central memory, regulatory and stem cell-like memory cells via CD45RO/CCR7/CD25/CD127/CD95/CD27. Purity (above 98%) was reached by all sorted populations. This clone showed up just a few times. What it binds is not known. V was shortened by 0 bases and J by 5 bases, with 14 bases between the two germline ends. Germline V gives CDR1 LGHNA, CDR2 YNFKEQ. There are 16 residues in the CDR3. The sequence derives from a man aged 18 to 30 with type 1 diabetes. Sequenced: naive CD4+ T cells from blood. The chain uses TRBV4-2 and TRBJ1-5; a weak D match, TRBD1 (6 bases). CDR3: CASSQDGGRTDQPQHF. The CDR3 DNA reads TGTGCCAGCAGCCAAGATGGGGGAAGGACAGATCAGCCCCAGCATTTT.